These 12 T cell receptor beta chains were all obtained from the same sample, sequenced in a study of blood T cell repertoires in COVID-19. Clones were sequenced by immunoSEQ multiplex PCR, and TCRdb holds only the in-frame ones, with some missing. The sample contains about 360,000 clones, around 87% of which appear only once. The specimen was peripheral blood. These receptor sequences come from a human donor in a cohort sampled during active COVID-19.

The rearrangement links TRBV2 to TRBJ1-2; no reliable D call. CDR1 and CDR2 from the germline V gene are SNHLY and FYNNEI. Trimming removed 7 bases at V and 5 bases at J, with 11 bases between. This CDR3 has 12 amino acids. The CDR3 DNA is TGTGCCAGCACCGGACTGAATTATGGCTACACCTTC. It translates to CASTGLNYGYTF.

The gene calls are TRBV23-1 and TRBJ1-3, with 8 bases aligning to TRBD1. TRBV23-1 is classed as an ORF, of uncertain function. The junction had 13 bases not matched to a gene; V was cut back by 7 bases and J by 2 bases. This CDR3 comprises 17 residues. The CDR3 loop is CASTLLRGLVPGNTIYF. CDR3 nucleotide sequence: TGCGCCAGCACCCTCCTCAGGGGGCTTGTCCCTGGAAACACCATATATTTT.

V gene TRBV3-1 (or the pseudogene TRBV3-2) combines with J gene TRBJ2-7; TRBD2 might be the D (5 bases). Trimming removed 4 bases at V and 5 bases at J, with 15 bases between. The germline V gene encodes CDR1 LGHDT and CDR2 YNNKEL (reference sequence). The CDR3 is 14 amino acids. CDR3 in DNA: TGTGCCAGCAGCCCGGGCCCGGGATTCGACGAGCAGTACTTC. Protein sequence: CASSPGPGFDEQYF.

The chain combines TRBV7-9 with TRBJ2-2; D is unclear. The V gene's germline CDR1 is SEHNR and CDR2 FQNEAQ (reference sequence). V was pared by 2 bases and J by 1 base, with 5 bases between. The CDR3 totals 14 residues. The CDR3 sequence: CASSLLRNTGELFF. The CDR3 DNA is TGTGCCAGCAGCTTACTCAGGAACACCGGGGAGCTGTTTTTT.

The J gene is TRBJ1-2, the V gene TRBV27, with 8 bases fitting TRBD1. Trimming at V came to 6 bases and at J to 4 bases, leaving 7 bases not matched to a gene. Germline values: CDR1 MNHEY, CDR2 SMNVEV (reference sequence). The CDR3 spans 14 residues. The CDR3 sequence is CASRQSGGSYGYTF. In nucleotides, the CDR3 is TGTGCCAGCAGACAGTCAGGGGGCAGCTATGGCTACACCTTC.

The chain is built from TRBV28 and TRBJ2-7; 7 positions match TRBD1. CDR1 is MDHEN, CDR2 SYDVKM, per germline. The CDR3 covers 14 residues. Germline trimming cut 6 bases from V and 5 bases from J; bases unmatched to any gene: 10. CDR3 protein: CASRSPTGVNEQYF. DNA of the CDR3: TGTGCCAGCAGATCTCCTACAGGGGTTAACGAGCAGTACTTC.

The CDR3 DNA sequence: TGCGCCAGCAGCCAAGCAGGGTATCAGCCCCAGCATTTT. As protein: CASSQAGYQPQHF. V usage is TRBV4-1 and J usage is TRBJ1-5; TRBD1 might be the D (5 bases). V lost 1 base and J lost 5, with 6 bases in between. The CDR3 has 13 amino acids. Germline CDR1 and CDR2: MGHRA and YSYEKL.

The chain is built from TRBV10-3 and TRBJ1-1; D gene ambiguous. The V end lost 1 base, the J end lost 0 bases, and 12 bases lay between the germline ends. The CDR3 totals 16 residues. CDR1 and CDR2 (germline): ENHRY, SYGVKD. CDR3 in DNA: TGTGCCATCAGTGAGTTGGCACGGGGTGTGAACACTGAAGCTTTCTTT. Residues: CAISELARGVNTEAFF.

The V and J genes are TRBV7-9 and TRBJ2-7; D gene ambiguous. The CDR3 totals 14 residues. Trimming shortened V by 1 base and J by 1 base, and 8 bases separated the two germline ends. Germline CDR1 and CDR2: SEHNR and FQNEAQ (reference sequence). CDR3 sequence (DNA): TGTGCCAGCAGCTTAGACCCGGGTTCCTACGAGCAGTACTTC. This codes for CASSLDPGSYEQYF.

With respect to this clone: The sample carries other DNA sequences with the same CDR3. The V call is TRBV19, the J call TRBJ1-1, with 8 bases aligning to TRBD1. Per germline, CDR1 LNHDA and CDR2 SQIVND (reference sequence). This CDR3 is built from 13 residues. Unmatched junction bases numbered 5, after V lost 6 bases and J lost 5 bases. CDR3 sequence reads: CASSGQGGTEAFF. The CDR3 coding sequence is TGTGCCAGTAGCGGACAGGGAGGAACTGAAGCTTTCTTT.

The V call is TRBV7-6, the J call TRBJ1-6, with 7 bases that match TRBD1. Germline V CDR1 and CDR2: SGHVS, FNYEAQ. CDR3 size: 15 residues. The V and J ends lost 5 bases and 5 bases, in that order; junction bases with no gene match: 6. The CDR3 is CASSPGTANNSPLHF. The CDR3 region has the DNA TGTGCCAGCAGCCCCGGGACAGCCAATAATTCACCCCTCCACTTT.

The chain joins TRBV30 to TRBJ2-7; D is possibly TRBD2 (6 bases). CDR3 length equals 11 residues. V lost 3 bases and J 6 bases, leaving 9 bases between the germline ends. Germline V gene data show CDR1 as GTSNPN and CDR2 as SVGIG (reference sequence). CDR3: CAWRWGLEQYF. The CDR3 DNA reads as TGTGCCTGGAGGTGGGGACTCGAGCAGTACTTC.